Each of the 24 T cell receptor beta chains below was sequenced from the same sample in a study of T cell responses to AZD1222 COVID-19 vaccine. The protocol was immunoSEQ multiplex PCR, while the TCRdb copy is restricted to in-frame clones and leaves out a portion. The sample has some 140,000 clones, approximately 84% seen once; the top ten hold 4.1%. Sequenced material: peripheral blood, taken on day 0 of AZD1222 vaccination. These receptor sequences come from an adult in good health.

This sequence joins TRBV9 and TRBJ2-7; 8 positions match TRBD2. The CDR3 is 16 residues long. The ends lost 0 bases at V and 1 base at J; junction bases unmatched: 6. Germline V gene lookup returns CDR1 SGDLS and CDR2 YYNGEE. As DNA, the CDR3 is TGTGCCAGCAGCGTAGGTGGAGCGGGGGCGTCCTACGAGCAGTACTTC. This codes for CASSVGGAGASYEQYF.

This clone was found a few times. The V and J genes are TRBV27 and TRBJ2-7; D is uncertain. This CDR3 contains 13 residues. V was shortened by 0 bases and J by 12 bases, with 15 bases between the two germline ends. From germline, CDR1 is MNHEY and CDR2 SMNVEV (reference sequence). The CDR3 reads CASSLSGSSRSYF. The CDR3 nucleotides are TGTGCCAGCAGTTTATCAGGCTCCTCTCGTTCGTACTTC.

The chain joins TRBV5-1 to TRBJ1-1, with unresolved D. The germline V gene encodes CDR1 SGHRS and CDR2 YFSETQ. Trimming took off 0 bases at V and 6 bases at J, with 6 bases between the two ends. CDR3 length: 12 residues. CDR3 in amino acids: CASSLGNAEAFF. The CDR3 DNA follows: TGCGCCAGCAGCTTGGGTAACGCTGAAGCTTTCTTT.

This clone came up a few times. The chain carries TRBV6-5 and TRBJ1-5, with D perhaps TRBD1 (6 bases). Trimming cost V 4 bases and J 7 bases, with 14 bases left between them. This CDR3 has 14 residues. Germline V lookup: CDR1 MNHEY, CDR2 SVGAGI. DNA of the CDR3: TGTGCCAGCAGTTCGACGACAGGTCCCCAGCCCCAGCATTTT. Encoded protein: CASSSTTGPQPQHF.

The table lists this clone with a few counts. The chain links TRBV27 to TRBJ2-7, with TRBD2 identical over 11 bases. The CDR3 spans 18 residues. V trimming: 4 bases; J trimming: 3 bases; junction bases outside the gene matches: 14. Germline CDR1 reads MNHEY; CDR2 reads SMNVEV (reference sequence). The CDR3 here is CASSSALAGGPPLYEQYF. The CDR3 DNA reads as TGTGCCAGCAGTTCGGCTCTAGCGGGGGGCCCTCCCCTCTACGAGCAGTACTTC.

The rearrangement links TRBV10-3 to TRBJ2-5; D gene uncertain. The V end lost 8 bases, the J end lost 5 bases, and 15 bases lay between the germline ends. Germline assignment: CDR1 ENHRY and CDR2 SYGVKD. The CDR3 sequence is 13 residues long. The CDR3 coding sequence is TGTGCCATCGCGGCAACCCAACCGGAGACCCAGTACTTC. Translating it yields CAIAATQPETQYF.

In this sample, this clone turned up a few times. The chain has TRBV27 and TRBJ1-6; 7 bases line up with TRBD1. Per the germline V gene, CDR1 is MNHEY and CDR2 is SMNVEV (reference sequence). CDR3 length: 17 amino acids. J was trimmed by 9 bases and V by 3 bases; bases with no gene match: 14. CDR3 DNA sequence: TGTGCCAGCAGTTTTCTGGTGGGGCCGACAGGGAGTTCACCCCTCCACTTT. Translated, it gives CASSFLVGPTGSSPLHF.

The V call is TRBV18, the J call TRBJ2-1; the match to TRBD1 covers 7 bases. Trimming at V came to 4 bases and at J to 4 bases, leaving 7 bases not matched to a gene. The CDR3 has 15 residues. Germline V lookup: CDR1 KGHSH, CDR2 LQKENI. The CDR3 here is CASSLPGQRYNEQFF. The CDR3 DNA is TGTGCCAGCTCACTCCCGGGACAGCGTTACAATGAGCAGTTCTTC. Complete variable domain (other parts from reference TRBV18 and TRBJ2-1): NAGVMQNPRHLVRRRGQEARLRCSPMKGHSHVYWYRQLPEEGLKFMVYLQKENIIDESGMPKERFSAEFPKEGPSILRIQQVVRGDSAAYFCASSLPGQRYNEQFFGPGTRLTVL.

This clone appeared once. The chain joins TRBV5-4 to TRBJ1-3; 11 bases map to TRBD1. Trimming at V came to 3 bases and at J to 4 bases, leaving 15 bases not matched to a gene. The CDR3 is made up of 19 amino acids. In germline, CDR1 is SGHNT, CDR2 YYREEE (reference sequence). The CDR3 reads CASSSTYRSGQGAGNTIYF. The CDR3 nucleotides are TGTGCCAGCAGCTCGACCTACCGAAGTGGACAGGGGGCAGGAAACACCATATATTTT.

This clone appeared once. The rearrangement links TRBV29-1 to TRBJ1-1, with D possibly matching TRBD1 (5 bases). Trimming took off 5 bases at V and 2 bases at J, with 18 bases between the two ends. The CDR3 is 15 amino acids. Germline values: CDR1 SQVTM, CDR2 ANQGSEA. CDR3 DNA sequence: TGCAGCGTTACCTATGGAATGACAGCCAACACTGAAGCTTTCTTT. Protein product: CSVTYGMTANTEAFF.

In its sample, this clone was seen a few times. This sequence joins TRBV6-1 and TRBJ1-5; a weak D match, TRBD1 (6 bases). V dropped 2 bases and J dropped 7 bases, with 15 bases sitting between them. The CDR3 runs to 15 residues. Germline values: CDR1 MNHNS, CDR2 SASEGT. The CDR3 DNA follows: TGTGCCAGCAGTGAATTGGGGGGGGCGCGGCAGCCCCAGCATTTT. Protein product: CASSELGGARQPQHF.

The chain employs TRBV5-1 and TRBJ2-7; possibly TRBD1 for D (6 bases). The germline V gene has CDR1 SGHRS and CDR2 YFSETQ. The CDR3 covers 14 residues. V was clipped by 0 bases and J by 5 bases, with 12 bases between them. The CDR3 DNA follows: TGCGCCAGCAGCTTGGGTACAGGGACCCACGAGCAGTACTTC. Encoded protein: CASSLGTGTHEQYF.

The CDR3 DNA reads as TGCGCCAGCAGCATCACCTCACAAGGATACGAGCAGTACTTC. Translated, it gives CASSITSQGYEQYF. This rearrangement joins TRBV5-1 to TRBJ2-7; D not resolved. CDR1 and CDR2 from the germline V gene are SGHRS and YFSETQ. The V end was cut by 4 bases, the J end by 4 bases, with 15 bases between. The CDR3 sequence is 14 residues long.

This rearrangement joins TRBV4-1 to TRBJ1-6, with D possibly matching TRBD1 (5 bases). The CDR3 sequence is 20 residues long. CDR1 and CDR2 (germline): MGHRA, YSYEKL. V was cut by 0 bases and J by 0 bases, with 18 bases left in between. CDR3 in DNA: TGCGCCAGCAGCCAAGACCCCTGGACAAGTACGGGCTCCTATAATTCACCCCTCCACTTT. It translates to CASSQDPWTSTGSYNSPLHF.

The chain uses TRBV28 and TRBJ2-7; possibly TRBD2 for D (5 bases). V was pared by 5 bases and J by 0 bases, with 8 bases between. CDR3 length: 13 amino acids. CDR1 MDHEN and CDR2 SYDVKM come from the germline V gene. CDR3 sequence reads: CASSGRSSYEQYF. In DNA form, the CDR3 reads TGTGCCAGCAGTGGGAGAAGCTCCTACGAGCAGTACTTC.

The V call is TRBV9, the J call TRBJ1-2; D is unresolved. The CDR3 loop spans 13 amino acids. The germline V gene has CDR1 SGDLS and CDR2 YYNGEE. V dropped 3 bases and J dropped 4 bases, with 10 bases sitting between them. The CDR3 region is CASSGTASYGYTF. CDR3 in DNA: TGTGCCAGCAGCGGCACCGCTAGCTATGGCTACACCTTC.

The rearrangement joins TRBV19 to TRBJ2-3, with D hard to call. Trimming pared 7 bases from V and 5 bases from J, leaving 13 bases between. Germline lookup yields CDR1 LNHDA and CDR2 SQIVND (reference sequence). The CDR3 contains 13 residues. Here the CDR3 reads CASMGRNEDTQYF. The CDR3 nucleotides are TGTGCCAGTATGGGAAGGAATGAAGATACGCAGTATTTT.

This chain links TRBV18 with TRBJ2-5; 9 nucleotides line up with TRBD2. Germline assignment: CDR1 KGHSH and CDR2 LQKENI. The J segment lost 2 bases and the V segment lost 2 bases, leaving 6 bases of the junction unmatched. This CDR3 has 16 residues. The CDR3 sequence is CASSPYPAGGQETQYF. CDR3 in DNA: TGTGCCAGCTCACCATACCCAGCGGGGGGACAAGAGACCCAGTACTTC.

The CDR3 sequence is CASSLVNLVQYF. CDR3 in DNA: TGTGCCAGCAGCTTAGTTAATCTGGTACAGTACTTC. The chain employs TRBV7-9 and TRBJ2-7; no reliable D call. Germline V CDR1 and CDR2: SEHNR, FQNEAQ (reference sequence). Trimming removed 1 base at V and 10 bases at J, with 11 bases between. This CDR3 is built from 12 residues.

The genes are TRBV7-3 and TRBJ2-1; D uncertain. Germline V CDR1 and CDR2: SGHTA, FQGTGA. The V end was cut by 2 bases, the J end by 8 bases, with 13 bases between. The CDR3 totals 14 residues. The CDR3 region has the DNA TGTGCCAGCAGCTTAGGAGTTTCTAACGATGAGCAGTTCTTC. It translates to CASSLGVSNDEQFF.

This clone was found once. The chain employs TRBV24-1 and TRBJ2-7; D is unresolved. V was cut by 3 bases and J by 1 base, with 6 bases left in between. The CDR3 extends over 13 amino acids. Per the germline V gene, CDR1 is KGHDR and CDR2 is SFDVKD. The CDR3 DNA reads as TGTGCCACCAGTGATGGCGGTTCCTACGAGCAGTACTTC. It yields the protein CATSDGGSYEQYF.

V is TRBV6-1 and J is TRBJ1-4, with 10 bases fitting TRBD1. The germline V gene encodes CDR1 MNHNS and CDR2 SASEGT. J gave up 8 bases and V 2 bases, and 5 bases lay outside the gene matches. The length of the CDR3 is 15 residues. The CDR3 protein is CASSEPDRGKEKLFF. The CDR3 DNA reads as TGTGCCAGCAGTGAACCGGACAGGGGGAAGGAAAAACTGTTTTTT.

The chain joins TRBV29-1 to TRBJ1-4; no definite D call. Germline V gives CDR1 SQVTM, CDR2 ANQGSEA. The V end lost 7 bases, the J end lost 6 bases, and 12 bases lay between the germline ends. This CDR3 has 12 residues. The chain's CDR3 is CSEVGPDEKLFF. Written as DNA, the CDR3 is TGCAGCGAGGTGGGTCCAGATGAAAAACTGTTTTTT.

The rearrangement uses TRBV19 and TRBJ2-7; D is unresolved. This CDR3 comprises 12 residues. Germline CDR1 LNHDA, CDR2 SQIVND (reference sequence). V was pared by 10 bases and J by 3 bases, with 13 bases between. In nucleotides, the CDR3 is TGTGCCACCGGGTCCGAGATCTACGAGCAGTACTTC. Translated, it gives CATGSEIYEQYF. Looking up the rest from reference TRBV19 and TRBJ2-7 gives the full variable domain: DGGITQSPKYLFRKEGQNVTLSCEQNLNHDAMYWYRQDPGQGLRLIYYSQIVNDFQKGDIAEGYSVSREKKESFPLTVTSAQKNPTAFYLCATGSEIYEQYFGPGTRLTVT.